The 19 T cell receptor beta chains below were found in one sample sequenced in a study of T cells in Graves' hyperthyroidism and ophthalmopathy. Amplification of TCR beta CDR3 regions used RNA as the template. HTBI primers were employed in a first-round RT-PCR of the TCR CDR3. TCRdb re-called the multiplex PCR reads with MiXCR, one entry per CDR3 protein. The data contain about 500,000 distinct CDR3 sequences, 35% to 50% of them seen just once; the ten biggest clones take up about 45%. Sample: peripheral blood or thyroid tissue (not recorded which). These receptors originate from an adult woman with Graves' disease, either hyperthyroidism or ophthalmopathy (not recorded which).

The chain joins TRBV9 to TRBJ1-2; 11 nucleotides line up with TRBD1. The CDR3 totals 18 residues. Losses at the gene ends were 4 bases for V and 8 bases for J; bases not matched to a gene: 19. Looked up from germline, CDR1 is SGDLS and CDR2 is YYNGEE. CDR3: CASSPQDGTGGNLGGYTF. In nucleotides, the CDR3 is TGTGCCAGCAGCCCCCAAGACGGGACAGGGGGGAACCTTGGCGGCTACACCTTC. Supplemented by reference TRBV9 and TRBJ1-2, the full variable domain reads DSGVTQTPKHLITATGQRVTLRCSPRSGDLSVYWYQQSLDQGLQFLIQYYNGEERAKGNILERFSAQQFPDLHSELNLSSLELGDSALYFCASSPQDGTGGNLGGYTFGSGTRLTVV.

The CDR3 sequence: CSVRSGQATEAFF. The CDR3, as DNA: TGCAGCGTCCGATCGGGACAGGCCACTGAAGCTTTCTTT. This sequence joins TRBV29-1 and TRBJ1-1; 8 bases match TRBD1. Germline V gene data show CDR1 as SQVTM and CDR2 as ANQGSEA. The CDR3 is 13 amino acids. J gave up 4 bases and V 6 bases, and 7 bases lay outside the gene matches.

This clonotype was observed at least ten times. CDR3 in amino acids: CASSSGQGARGYTF. In DNA form, the CDR3 reads TGTGCCAGCAGCTCCGGACAGGGGGCTCGAGGCTACACCTTC. V is TRBV7-2 and J is TRBJ1-2, with 11 bases fitting TRBD1. V shed 4 bases, J shed 8 bases, and the junction held 6 bases outside the gene matches. Germline CDR1 and CDR2: SGHTA and FQGNSA. This CDR3 has 14 residues.

The chain links TRBV7-6 to TRBJ1-1; D perhaps matches TRBD1 (5 bases). Germline CDR1 reads SGHVS; CDR2 reads FNYEAQ. The V end lost 8 bases, the J end lost 1 base, and 14 bases lay between the germline ends. The CDR3 covers 14 residues. CDR3 sequence reads: CASFLGGRNTEAFF. The CDR3 DNA reads TGTGCCAGCTTTCTGGGGGGTCGGAACACTGAAGCTTTCTTT.

The V call is TRBV7-2, the J call TRBJ2-7; TRBD2 agrees at 11 bases. The germline CDR1 and CDR2 sequences are SGHTA and FQGNSA. With 2 bases clipped from V and 9 bases from J, the junction kept 15 bases outside the gene matches. CDR3 length equals 17 residues. DNA for the CDR3: TGTGCCAGCAGCTTACAACACATTAGCGGGAGGGCCGCGGGGCAGTACTTC. It is translated as CASSLQHISGRAAGQYF.

V and J are TRBV12-3 or TRBV12-4 and TRBJ2-2, with D possibly matching TRBD2 (6 bases). Trimming shortened V by 1 base and J by 1 base, and 13 bases separated the two germline ends. The CDR3 runs 17 residues. CDR3 DNA: TGTGCCAGCAGTTTAGGGTCGCGCGGGGTGAACACCGGGGAGCTGTTTTTT. It encodes CASSLGSRGVNTGELFF.

This clonotype was observed a few times. The chain joins TRBV19 to TRBJ1-2; 9 positions match TRBD1. With 9 bases clipped from V and 8 bases from J, the junction kept 10 bases outside the gene matches. Germline CDR1 reads LNHDA; CDR2 reads SQIVND (reference sequence). The CDR3 has 13 residues. CDR3 coding DNA: TGTGCCAGCGCTACAGGGGGCAGGAGGGGCTACACCTTC. Its protein is CASATGGRRGYTF.

This clonotype is a singleton in its sample. The chain employs TRBV20-1 and TRBJ1-2; TRBD1 is a possible D gene (6 bases). Germline V gene lookup returns CDR1 DFQATT and CDR2 SNEGSKA (reference sequence). CDR3 length equals 13 residues. The germline V and J ends were trimmed by 0 bases and 12 bases, with 17 bases remaining between them. This CDR3 is CSAREPRGSGNTF. The CDR3 DNA follows: TGCAGTGCTAGAGAACCCAGGGGCTCTGGAAACACCTTC.

This sequence joins TRBV12-3 or TRBV12-4 and TRBJ2-5; perhaps TRBD2 as D (6 bases). Deletions cut 7 bases from V and 7 bases from J, with 16 bases between. The CDR3 is made up of 13 amino acids. CDR3 nucleotides: TGTGCCAGCACCTTCGCGGGGTTCGGGACCCAGTACTTC. Protein: CASTFAGFGTQYF.

The genes are TRBV10-3 and TRBJ2-5; unclear D gene. With 4 bases removed from V and 4 bases from J, the gap between germline ends came to 10 bases. The germline CDR1 and CDR2 sequences are ENHRY and SYGVKD. The CDR3 totals 13 residues. The CDR3 DNA reads as TGTGCCATCAGTGTCAGCAACGGAGAGACCCAGTACTTC. It translates to CAISVSNGETQYF.

The rearrangement joins TRBV7-9 to TRBJ1-5; D gene ambiguous. This CDR3 has 13 residues. Trimming pared 5 bases from V and 5 bases from J, leaving 10 bases between. CDR1 is SEHNR, CDR2 FQNEAQ, per germline (reference sequence). CDR3 residues: CASSVHSYQPQHF. The CDR3 bases are TGTGCCAGCAGCGTCCACAGCTATCAGCCCCAGCATTTT.

The CDR3 sequence: CASRTPGTGGSGTEAFF. As DNA, the CDR3 is TGTGCCAGCAGAACTCCCGGGACAGGGGGCAGCGGCACTGAAGCTTTCTTT. V usage is TRBV28 and J usage is TRBJ1-1, with 12 nucleotides matching TRBD1. Looked up from germline, CDR1 is MDHEN and CDR2 is SYDVKM. The CDR3 runs to 17 residues. Trimming at V came to 6 bases and at J to 4 bases, leaving 12 bases not matched to a gene.

The chain recombines TRBV10-3 with TRBJ1-5, with D unresolved. The V gene's germline CDR1 is ENHRY and CDR2 SYGVKD. CDR3 length: 13 residues. Trimming cost V 4 bases and J 7 bases, with 11 bases left between them. CDR3 protein: CAISGDHGQPQHF. In nucleotides, the CDR3 is TGTGCCATCAGTGGTGACCACGGCCAGCCCCAGCATTTT.

This chain uses TRBV20-1 with TRBJ1-6, with 7 bases lining up with TRBD1. This CDR3 region has 16 residues. V gave up 0 bases and J gave up 6 bases; unmatched junction bases: 8. Germline V gene sequence: CDR1 DFQATT, CDR2 SNEGSKA (reference sequence). CDR3 in DNA: TGCAGTGCTAGAGATCTAAGGGGGACAGCTAATTCACCCCTCCACTTT. Translation gives CSARDLRGTANSPLHF.

CDR3 DNA sequence: TGTGCCAGCGGAGGGGGTAGTGAAAAACTGTTTTTT. Its protein is CASGGGSEKLFF. V is TRBV7-6 and J is TRBJ1-4, with a weak D call TRBD1 (6 bases). CDR3 size: 12 residues. Germline assignment: CDR1 SGHVS and CDR2 FNYEAQ. V was clipped by 8 bases and J by 7 bases, with 11 bases between them.

The rearrangement links TRBV4-3 to TRBJ1-2; D is undetermined. Trimming cost V 4 bases and J 3 bases, with 24 bases left between them. The CDR3 contains 18 residues. Germline V gene data show CDR1 as LGHNA and CDR2 as YSLEER. In nucleotides, the CDR3 is TGCGCCAGCAGCCGCGACCGGCCTACCCAGGTGACTCACTATGGCTACACCTTC. This sequence encodes CASSRDRPTQVTHYGYTF.

CDR3 residues: CATGVAGRETQYF. The CDR3 DNA sequence: TGTGCCACCGGGGTTGCGGGTAGGGAGACCCAGTACTTC. The chain employs TRBV7-6 and TRBJ2-5, with D possibly being TRBD2 (5 bases). The germline gives CDR1 SGHVS, CDR2 FNYEAQ. The CDR3 runs to 13 residues. Trimming cost V 10 bases and J 5 bases, with 17 bases left between them.

This clonotype was observed many times. V and J are TRBV19 and TRBJ1-2; D is possibly TRBD1 (6 bases). The CDR3 extends over 17 amino acids. Germline V gene lookup returns CDR1 LNHDA and CDR2 SQIVND (reference sequence). V was pared by 8 bases and J by 5 bases, with 27 bases between. The CDR3 region is CASSTRDTGPTPYGYTF. DNA for the CDR3: TGTGCCAGTTCTACGAGGGATACAGGGCCTACCCCATATGGCTACACCTTC.

The V call is TRBV7-8, the J call TRBJ2-7, with 9 bases matching TRBD1. Looked up from germline, CDR1 is SGHVS and CDR2 is FQNEAQ. The trim removed 1 base at V and 2 bases at J, leaving 6 bases unmatched. This CDR3 contains 16 residues. The chain's CDR3 is CASSLGTGGRTYEQYF. For the CDR3, the DNA is TGTGCCAGCAGCTTAGGCACAGGGGGCCGGACCTACGAGCAGTACTTC.